The 4 T cell receptor beta chains below all came from one sample that was sequenced in a study of blood T cell repertoires in COVID-19. TCRdb's table, derived via immunoSEQ multiplex PCR, lists solely in-frame clones and lacks some. The data show around 150,000 clones, roughly 87% seen once. Sequencing used peripheral blood. The receptors stem from a woman aged 60 to 75 with active or convalescent COVID-19.

This clone is medium-sized (0.01 to 0.1%) in the sample. This rearrangement joins TRBV18 to TRBJ1-2; no definite D call. CDR3 length: 14 amino acids. Trimming cost V 3 bases and J 4 bases, with 12 bases left between them. Germline V gene sequence: CDR1 KGHSH, CDR2 LQKENI. CDR3 in amino acids: CASSPGLSLYGYTF. CDR3 bases: TGTGCCAGCTCACCCGGACTCAGCCTCTATGGCTACACCTTC.

This clone was recorded only once. The chain links TRBV5-1 to TRBJ2-1; 11 positions match TRBD2. The CDR3 covers 16 residues. The junction had 12 bases not matched to a gene; V was cut back by 4 bases and J by 9 bases. Germline V CDR1 and CDR2: SGHRS, YFSETQ. The DNA of the CDR3 is TGCGCCAGCAGCCCGGGGGCTAGCGGGGGGTCGGGTGAGCAGTTCTTC. It codes for CASSPGASGGSGEQFF.

This clone occurred a few times. The CDR3 DNA reads TGTGCCGCTGGGCGCTCTGGAAACACCATATATTTT. This encodes CAAGRSGNTIYF. The chain uses TRBV25-1 and TRBJ1-3; D gene uncertain. The germline V gene has CDR1 MGHDK and CDR2 SYGVNS. There are 12 residues in the CDR3. Trimming cost V 11 bases and J 0 bases, with 8 bases left between them.

This clone was seen just once. J is TRBJ2-2 and V is TRBV5-1; TRBD2 is a possible D gene (5 bases). V lost 4 bases, J lost 5 bases, and 9 bases lay in between. This CDR3 region has 13 residues. The germline V gene has CDR1 SGHRS and CDR2 YFSETQ. CDR3 in DNA: TGCGCCAGCAGCGCGACGGGAACCGGGGAGCTGTTTTTT. It yields the protein CASSATGTGELFF.